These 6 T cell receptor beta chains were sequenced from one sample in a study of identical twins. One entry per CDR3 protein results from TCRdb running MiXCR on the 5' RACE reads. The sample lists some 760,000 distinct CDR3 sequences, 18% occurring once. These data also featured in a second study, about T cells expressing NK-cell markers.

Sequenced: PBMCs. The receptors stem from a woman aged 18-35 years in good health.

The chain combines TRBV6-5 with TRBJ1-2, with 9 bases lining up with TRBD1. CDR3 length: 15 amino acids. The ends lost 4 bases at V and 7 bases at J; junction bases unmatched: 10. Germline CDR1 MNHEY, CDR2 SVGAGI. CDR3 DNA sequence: TGTGCCAGCAGTTGGACGGGACAGGGTATTGGTGGCTACACCTTC. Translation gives CASSWTGQGIGGYTF.

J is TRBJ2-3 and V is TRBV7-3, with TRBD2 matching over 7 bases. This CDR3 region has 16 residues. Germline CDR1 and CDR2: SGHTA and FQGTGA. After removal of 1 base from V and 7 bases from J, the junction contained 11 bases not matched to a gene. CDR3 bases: TGTGCCAGCAGCTTAAAGGCTAGCGGATCCACGTATACGCAGTATTTT. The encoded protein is CASSLKASGSTYTQYF.

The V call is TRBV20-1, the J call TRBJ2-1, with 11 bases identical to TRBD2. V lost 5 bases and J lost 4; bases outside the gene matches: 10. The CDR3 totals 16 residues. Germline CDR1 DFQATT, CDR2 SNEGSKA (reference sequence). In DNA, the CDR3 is TGCAGTGCTTGGGCATCCGGGACTAGCGGTTACAATGAGCAGTTCTTC. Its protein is CSAWASGTSGYNEQFF.

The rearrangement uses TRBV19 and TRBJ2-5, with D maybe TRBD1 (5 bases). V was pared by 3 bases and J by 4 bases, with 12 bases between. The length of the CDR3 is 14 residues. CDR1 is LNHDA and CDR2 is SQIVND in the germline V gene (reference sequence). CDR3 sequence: CASSIDRELETQYF. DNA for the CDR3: TGTGCCAGTAGTATCGACAGAGAGTTAGAGACCCAGTACTTC.

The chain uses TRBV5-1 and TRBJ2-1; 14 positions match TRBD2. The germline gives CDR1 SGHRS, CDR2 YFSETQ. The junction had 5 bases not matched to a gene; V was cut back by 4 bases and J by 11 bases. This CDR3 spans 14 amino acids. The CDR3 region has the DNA TGCGCCAGCAGCCCGGGACTAGCGGGAGTTAAGCAGTTCTTC. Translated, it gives CASSPGLAGVKQFF.

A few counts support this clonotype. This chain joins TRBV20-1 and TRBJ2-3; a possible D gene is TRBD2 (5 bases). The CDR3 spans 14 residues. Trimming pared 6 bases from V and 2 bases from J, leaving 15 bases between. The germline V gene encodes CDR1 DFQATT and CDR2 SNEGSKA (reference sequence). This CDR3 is CSAPLGGSTDTQYF. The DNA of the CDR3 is TGCAGTGCCCCCCTCGGCGGGTCCACAGATACGCAGTATTTT.